These 28 T cell receptor beta chains were all obtained from the same sample, sequenced in a study of tumor and adjacent non-tumor tissue in lung cancer. A modified ARM-PCR protocol with three rounds of nested PCR amplified TCRbeta. TCRdb fed the multiplex PCR reads into MiXCR, producing one record per CDR3 protein. The repertoire has around 80,000 distinct CDR3 sequences, just over 75% of them found once; the top ten carry approximately 40%. RNA was extracted from bulk tissue without any cell sorting. The normal lung tissue was taken more than 3 cm from the tumor edge. The sequenced sample was distant non-tumor lung tissue. These receptors were obtained from a man between 65 and 80 years old with non-small cell lung cancer.

This clonotype is labeled medium-sized. The chain recombines TRBV5-5 with TRBJ1-1; D is unresolved. The CDR3 covers 14 residues. Germline-derived CDR1 and CDR2 are SGHKS and YYEKEE (reference sequence). V gave up 3 bases and J gave up 0 bases, with 9 bases separating them. CDR3 DNA sequence: TGTGCCAGCAGCTCTTTTACGGTGAACACTGAAGCTTTCTTT. This encodes CASSSFTVNTEAFF.

This chain uses TRBV5-1 with TRBJ1-1, with D possibly matching TRBD1 (6 bases). Germline V lookup: CDR1 SGHRS, CDR2 YFSETQ. Trimming cost V 7 bases and J 3 bases, with 13 bases left between them. The CDR3 has 13 amino acids. The CDR3 DNA follows: TGCGCCAGCGGTCACAGGGAGGACACTGAAGCTTTCTTT. Its protein is CASGHREDTEAFF.

A word on this clonotype: Sequence at one end of the junction differs from germline and may be a read error. The rearrangement joins TRBV6-2 or TRBV6-3 to TRBJ2-5, with 9 positions matching TRBD2. The CDR3 spans 16 residues. Germline V CDR1 and CDR2: MNHEY, SVGEGT. The CDR3 spells CASSYLREGYQEIQYF. The DNA of the CDR3 is TGTGCCAGCAGTTATTTGCGGGAGGGGTACCAAGAGATCCAGTACTTC.

This clonotype was found a few times. Relative to the germline gene, one junction end is altered; a read error may explain this. The chain has TRBV12-3 or TRBV12-4 and TRBJ1-3, with 9 positions matching TRBD1. The CDR3 extends over 18 amino acids. The CDR3 DNA reads TGTGCCCGGAGTCGTCCCGGGACAGGGATCGGCTCTGGAAACACTATATATTTT. It translates to CARSRPGTGIGSGNTIYF.

On this clonotype: The CDR3 does not end in the conserved phenylalanine or tryptophan, so this is likely a read error. CDR3 nucleotides: TGTGCTAGCAGCAATAGGGGTTCACCCCTCCACCTT. Its protein product is CASSNRGSPLHL. V and J are TRBV7-9 and TRBJ1-6; a possible D gene is TRBD1 (5 bases). Germline CDR1 is SEHNR and CDR2 is FQNEAQ (reference sequence). This CDR3 spans 12 amino acids.

Points on this clonotype: The germline gene is not matched at one end of the junction; a read error may be the cause. The chain joins TRBV6-1 to TRBJ2-1; maybe TRBD2 (5 bases). Germline V gene sequence: CDR1 MNHNS, CDR2 SASEGT. There are 17 residues in the CDR3. CDR3 coding DNA: TGTGCCAGCAGTGAAGACGTGGGAGTCTTTCGCTCCAATGAGCAGTTATTC. Residues: CASSEDVGVFRSNEQLF.

Turning to this clonotype: This may stem from a read error, because a much larger clone lies one nucleotide away. The chain couples TRBV5-1 to TRBJ1-1; no definite D call. The CDR3 totals 14 residues. Germline V gives CDR1 SGHRS, CDR2 YFSETQ. This CDR3 reads CASRLETVYTEAFF. The CDR3 nucleotides read TGCGCCAGCAGATTGGAGACGGTATACACTGAAGCTTTCTTT. Using reference TRBV5-1 and TRBJ1-1 for the parts outside the CDR3, the full variable domain is KAGVTQTPRYLIKTRGQQVTLSCSPISGHRSVSWYQQTPGQGLQFLFEYFSETQRNKGNFPGRFSGRQFSNSRSEMNVSTLELGDSALYLCASRLETVYTEAFFGQGTRLTVV.

Remarks on this clonotype: Mismatch with germline at one junction end may stem from a read error. J is TRBJ2-7 and V is TRBV5-4, with 14 bases aligning to TRBD2. Germline values: CDR1 SGHNT, CDR2 YYREEE (reference sequence). CDR3 length equals 16 residues. The CDR3: CASSRGLAGEGDEQYF. The CDR3 bases are TGTGCAAGCAGCAGGGGACTAGCGGGAGAGGGGGACGAGCAGTACTTC.

Details on this clonotype: A junction boundary mismatches the germline segment, possibly from a read error. The chain is built from TRBV5-4 and TRBJ1-2, with 7 bases lining up with TRBD1. CDR3 size: 13 residues. Germline assignment: CDR1 SGHNT and CDR2 YYREEE (reference sequence). The CDR3, as DNA: TGTGCCAGCAGCTATGACAGGGAATATGACTACACCTTC. It specifies CASSYDREYDYTF.

To note about this clonotype: At one of its ends the junction is not consistent with the germline gene, which may arise from a read error. J is TRBJ1-2 and V is TRBV11-3, with D uncertain. Germline V gene lookup returns CDR1 SGHNT and CDR2 YENEEA. The CDR3 consists of 15 residues. CDR3 nucleotide sequence: TGTGCCAGCAGCTTAGAACATGGACGGACCTATGGATACAGCTTC. It encodes CASSLEHGRTYGYSF.

With respect to this clonotype: A much larger clone lies a single base off, so this may be a read error. The genes are TRBV6-5 and TRBJ2-7, with D possibly being TRBD1 (5 bases). This CDR3 has 16 amino acids. V was shortened by 5 bases and J by 2 bases, with 19 bases between the two germline ends. Looked up from germline, CDR1 is MNHEY and CDR2 is SVGAGI. The CDR3 loop is CASSNSRAGSAYEQYF. CDR3 DNA sequence: TGTGCCAGCAGTAATTCCCGGGCAGGGTCTGCCTACGAGCAGTACTTC.

For this clonotype: A read error may account for a junction end that differs from germline. This rearrangement joins TRBV29-1 to TRBJ2-5; a weak D match, TRBD1 (6 bases). The CDR3 is 16 amino acids. The germline CDR1 and CDR2 sequences are SQVTM and ANQGSEA. The CDR3 region has the DNA TGCTGCGTCAAGCCCTACCTCCTGACAGGTCAAGAGACCCAGTATTTC. Amino acids: CCVKPYLLTGQETQYF. The complete variable domain, with remaining parts taken from reference TRBV29-1 and TRBJ2-5, reads SAVISQKPSRDICQRGTSLTIQCQVDSQVTMMFWYRQQPGQSLTLIATANQGSEATYESGFVIDKFPISRPNLTFSTLTVSNMSPEDSSIYLCCVKPYLLTGQETQYFGPGTRLLVL.

In the case of this clonotype: At one end the junction does not follow the germline gene, possibly because of a read error. The chain links TRBV12-3 or TRBV12-4 to TRBJ1-6; D is possibly TRBD1 (5 bases). The CDR3 contains 14 residues. DNA of the CDR3: TGTGCCAGCACCCTAGGGGCGTTTAATTCACCCCTCCATTTT. Translation: CASTLGAFNSPLHF.

Details on this clonotype: A junction end diverges from the germline sequence, so it may reflect a read error. V and J are TRBV29-1 and TRBJ2-5, with D perhaps matching TRBD1 (6 bases). Per germline, CDR1 SQVTM and CDR2 ANQGSEA. The CDR3 sequence is 16 residues long. In nucleotides, the CDR3 is TGCAGCGCCAAGTCCTACTTCCAGACAGGTCAAGAGATCCAGTACTTC. Translation gives CSAKSYFQTGQEIQYF. The full variable domain, rest sourced from reference TRBV29-1 and TRBJ2-5, is SAVISQKPSRDICQRGTSLTIQCQVDSQVTMMFWYRQQPGQSLTLIATANQGSEATYESGFVIDKFPISRPNLTFSTLTVSNMSPEDSSIYLCSAKSYFQTGQEIQYFGPGTRLLVL.

Comment on this clonotype: A junction end diverges from the germline sequence, so it may reflect a read error. The chain couples TRBV12-3 or TRBV12-4 to TRBJ2-7; D remains unclear. The CDR3 covers 11 residues. Written as DNA, the CDR3 is TGTGCCAGCAGTTATGTTGCGGAGCAGTGCTTC. Protein sequence: CASSYVAEQCF.

Worth noting for this clonotype: The junction and the germline gene differ at one end; a read error may be behind it. The J gene is TRBJ2-1, the V gene TRBV10-1; 8 bases align to TRBD2. This CDR3 contains 12 residues. Germline lookup yields CDR1 WNHNN and CDR2 SYGVQD (reference sequence). The CDR3 DNA is TGTGCCAGCGGGGGAGGCTCCATTGAGCAGTTCTTC. Its translation: CASGGGSIEQFF.

The V gene is TRBV4-3, the J gene TRBJ1-2, with a tentative D call TRBD1 (5 bases). V was pared by 0 bases and J by 9 bases, with 11 bases between. The V gene's germline CDR1 is LGHNA and CDR2 YSLEER. The CDR3 contains 13 residues. DNA of the CDR3: TGCGCCAGCAGCCAAGAGAAAGGGGATAGCTACACCTTC. Protein sequence: CASSQEKGDSYTF.

The chain recombines TRBV25-1 with TRBJ2-3; D gene unclear. Germline V gives CDR1 MGHDK, CDR2 SYGVNS. V dropped 9 bases and J dropped 4 bases, with 14 bases sitting between them. The CDR3 contains 13 residues. The CDR3 spells CARRPHVADTQYF. The CDR3 region has the DNA TGTGCCAGGAGACCACATGTCGCAGATACGCAGTATTTT.

J is TRBJ2-7 and V is TRBV2; D tentatively reads TRBD1 or TRBD2 (6 bases each). The V and J ends lost 6 bases and 1 base respectively, with 19 bases between them. The CDR3 extends over 16 amino acids. Germline values: CDR1 SNHLY, CDR2 FYNNEI. CDR3 sequence: CASREGRWTVSYEQYF. CDR3 bases: TGTGCCAGCAGGGAGGGTCGATGGACAGTATCCTACGAGCAGTACTTC.

Note on this clonotype: A much larger clone is a single base away; this may be a read error. The CDR3 DNA follows: TGTGCCAGCAGCTTGGACACTAGCGGGGCTACTAGGGGTAATAATCCCTACAATGAGCAGTTCTTC. Translation: CASSLDTSGATRGNNPYNEQFF. This sequence joins TRBV5-6 and TRBJ2-1, with 10 bases matching TRBD2. V dropped 0 bases and J dropped 2; count of bases not matched to a gene: 20. The V gene's germline CDR1 is SGHDT and CDR2 YYEEEE. The CDR3 has 22 residues.

This rearrangement joins TRBV11-2 to TRBJ2-7; TRBD1 is a possible D gene (6 bases). The CDR3 spans 14 residues. Germline lookup yields CDR1 SGHAT and CDR2 FQNNGV. V lost 3 bases and J 7 bases, leaving 16 bases between the germline ends. The CDR3 coding sequence is TGTGCCAGCAGCTTGGGACCTAATAGGGGGGAGCAGTACTTC. Amino acid sequence: CASSLGPNRGEQYF.

Details on this clonotype: One end of the junction does not line up with germline, which may come from a read error. The chain employs TRBV6-5 and TRBJ1-2; D unresolved. Germline V gene data show CDR1 as MNHEY and CDR2 as SVGAGI. This CDR3 contains 16 residues. CDR3 loop: CASSYSHRPISYGYTF. The CDR3 DNA reads as TGTGCCAGCAGTTACTCGCACAGACCCATTAGTTATGGCTACACTTTC.

This chain uses TRBV29-1 with TRBJ1-5; a weak D match, TRBD1 (5 bases). This CDR3 region has 18 residues. The germline CDR1 and CDR2 sequences are SQVTM and ANQGSEA. V was pared by 0 bases and J by 5 bases, with 23 bases between. For the CDR3, the DNA is TGCAGCGTTGAAGATCTATGGGACGGCGAAATTGGCGATCAGCCCCAGCATTTT. Residues: CSVEDLWDGEIGDQPQHF.

A note on this clonotype: A much bigger clone sits one base away, suggesting this may be a read error. The chain couples TRBV6-1 to TRBJ1-2; 8 nucleotides line up with TRBD1. Germline V gene lookup returns CDR1 MNHNS and CDR2 SASEGT. This CDR3 is built from 13 residues. V trimming: 3 bases; J trimming: 10 bases; junction bases outside the gene matches: 7. The CDR3 loop is CASSEWTGIDYTF. The CDR3 nucleotides are TGTGCCAGCAGTGAGTGGACAGGGATTGACTACACCTTC.

This sequence joins TRBV6-5 and TRBJ1-3; D ambiguous. The germline gives CDR1 MNHEY, CDR2 SVGAGI. Trimming took off 7 bases at V and 4 bases at J, with 17 bases between the two ends. The CDR3 has 15 amino acids. CDR3 nucleotides: TGTGCCAGCAATGCAGGACGTTTCTCAGGAAACACCATATATTTT. Its translation: CASNAGRFSGNTIYF.

A remark on this clonotype: The junction and the germline gene differ at one end; a read error may be behind it. This chain connects TRBV6-1 to TRBJ2-7; weak D call: TRBD1 (5 bases). Germline V gene data show CDR1 as MNHNS and CDR2 as SASEGT. The CDR3 totals 14 residues. CDR3 protein: CASSIGHLSYEHYF. For the CDR3, the DNA is TGTGCCAGTAGTATAGGACACCTCTCCTACGAGCATTACTTC.

A note on this clonotype: It is likely a read error, because the conserved phenylalanine at the end of the CDR3 is missing. The limits of the CDR3 on the DNA are not certain, so only TCRdb's listed CDR3 is given. The chain recombines TRBV6-2 or TRBV6-3 with TRBJ2-3; the table's D call, TRBD1, has no DNA check behind it. The CDR3 has 13 amino acids, counting both end residues. In germline, CDR1 is MNHEY, CDR2 SVGEGT. CDR3 sequence reads: CASSGHMGNTQYL.

With respect to this clonotype: A junction boundary mismatches the germline segment, possibly from a read error. The chain uses TRBV6-5 and TRBJ1-1; TRBD1 is a possible D gene (5 bases). Germline assignment: CDR1 MNHEY and CDR2 SVGAGI. This CDR3 has 16 residues. The CDR3 DNA follows: TGTGTCAGCAGTTACTCCCCACGGACATGGAGCACTGAAGCTTTCTTT. Translating gives CVSSYSPRTWSTEAFF.